This T cell receptor beta chain was recorded in a study of T cells after yellow fever vaccination. Study summary: The SMART-Seq v4 Ultra Low Input method served to prepare the low-cell-number fractions. General study findings and limits: Clonotype sharing between CD4 and CD8 compartments was small. Reappearing after the booster were most of the clones from primary vaccination (around 96% CD4, about 88% CD8).

Universal primer sites and UMIs were introduced during 5'RACE template-switching synthesis of TCR cDNA. TCRdb passed the 5' RACE reads through MiXCR, listing each CDR3 protein once. The sample shows about 350,000 distinct CDR3 sequences, roughly 4.3% of them seen only once. In germline, CDR1 is MNHEY, CDR2 SMNVEV (reference sequence). The V gene lost 6 bases and the J gene lost 2 bases, with 17 bases spanning the gap. The CDR3 contains 17 residues. This clonotype was seen only a few times. Its antigen is unknown. This chain uses TRBV27 with TRBJ2-6; perhaps TRBD1 as D (6 bases). The source material was PBMCs, sampled 5 days after the yellow fever booster vaccination. The sequence was collected from a man aged 18 to 30 who received the YFV17D yellow fever vaccine. CDR3 residues: CASSRPPGATGANVLTF. In nucleotides, the CDR3 is TGTGCCAGCAGCAGACCCCCAGGGGCAACTGGGGCCAACGTCCTGACTTTC. Full variable domain (remainder filled in from reference TRBV27 and TRBJ2-6): EAQVTQNPRYLITVTGKKLTVTCSQNMNHEYMSWYRQDPGLGLRQIYYSMNVEVTDKGDVPEGYKVSRKEKRNFPLILESPSPNQTSLYFCASSRPPGATGANVLTFGAGSRLTVL.